The 3 T cell receptor beta chains in this list originate from one sample, sequenced in a study of regulatory T cells in long-lasting Graves disease (dated by TCRdb to the early 2020s). Library prep was done by multiplex PCR. The sequencer listed for this sample is Illumina HiSeq 4000. To build TCR beta libraries, CDR3 regions were amplified by Arm-PCR using iRepertoire HTBI primers. The raw public data were reprocessed by TCRdb itself: fastp quality trimming at Q25, MiXCR clonotype calling, in-frame beta chains only. Merged by CDR3 protein, the rows form single entries marked with the most common genes and DNA. Recorded for this sample are about 440,000 distinct CDR3 sequences; more than 13% of them occurred a single time. Jointly, the top ten make up over 15% of the sample. What the time point label conveys for this sample: newly diagnosed GD, antithyroid drugs for less than 3 months. RNA was extracted from PBMCs in TRIzol for both TCR sequencing and RNA sequencing.

The sample was also reused in another study, on T cells in Graves' hyperthyroidism and ophthalmopathy.

The specimen comprised peripheral blood mononuclear cells (PBMCs), sampled at new diagnosis, from a patient treated with antithyroid drugs. Receptors were obtained from a woman aged 30 to 39 with Graves disease. Donor details come from another sample of the same person, matched by shared clones.

This clonotype was found many times. Germline and junction disagree at one end, which may indicate a read error. The gene calls are TRBV7-2 and TRBJ2-7; 9 bases map to TRBD1. This CDR3 comprises 14 residues. Germline assignment: CDR1 SGHTA and CDR2 FQGNSA. Written as DNA, the CDR3 is TGTGCCAGCAGCCCTCATGGACAGGGGATTGGGCAGCACTTC. Protein: CASSPHGQGIGQHF. Looking up the rest from reference TRBV7-2 and TRBJ2-7 gives the full variable domain: GAGVSQSPSNKVTEKGKDVELRCDPISGHTALYWYRQSLGQGLEFLIYFQGNSAPDKSGLPSDRFSAERTGGSVSTLTIQRTQQEDSAVYLCASSPHGQGIGQHFGPGTRLTVT.

This clonotype was detected a few times. CDR3 amino acids: CGHGSSASGRGIGETQYF. The CDR3 nucleotides are TGCGGCCACGGATCTTCGGCCAGCGGGAGGGGGATTGGGGAGACCCAGTACTTC. The chain employs TRBV20-1 and TRBJ2-5; 10 bases align to TRBD2. This CDR3 spans 18 amino acids. CDR1 DFQATT and CDR2 SNEGSKA come from the germline V gene (reference sequence).

This clonotype was recorded many times. The gene calls are TRBV5-1 and TRBJ1-1; D is unresolved. The CDR3 covers 13 residues. V dropped 1 base and J dropped 1 base, with 5 bases sitting between them. Germline-derived CDR1 and CDR2 are SGHRS and YFSETQ. Written as DNA, the CDR3 is TGCGCCAGCAGCTTGCACGCGAACACTGAAGCTTTCTTT. Protein sequence: CASSLHANTEAFF.